This paragraph reports one T cell receptor beta chain. This specimen belongs to a study of blood T cell repertoires in COVID-19. Profiled with immunoSEQ multiplex PCR; TCRdb holds only in-frame clones, not every one. The sample lists some 190,000 clones; around 81% were seen once. The J segment lost 4 bases and the V segment lost 1 base, leaving 15 bases of the junction unmatched. Germline V gene data show CDR1 as MGHRA and CDR2 as YSYEKL. The CDR3 length is 18 residues. Sequencing input: peripheral blood. The chain has TRBV4-1 and TRBJ1-2; 7 positions match TRBD1. This sequence originates from a woman in her thirties or forties with COVID-19, enrolled during active disease. The DNA of the CDR3 is TGCGCCAGCAGCCAAGGGACAGGACTACCCACACTTTCCTATGGCTACACCTTC. This encodes CASSQGTGLPTLSYGYTF.